This paragraph covers one T cell receptor (beta chain) sequence. This clone's antigen is unknown. Base-call qualities are not available, and no considerably larger clone is one nucleotide away. The CDR3 has 20 amino acids, counting the end cysteine and phenylalanine. Of the read, only the CDR3 DNA is kept; its 60 bases are in frame from base 1. V has 2 bases trimmed and J has 1 base trimmed; junction bases matching no gene number 13. The germline V gene supplies CDR1 MGHRA and CDR2 YSYEKL. The sample comes from a study of blood T cell repertoires in COVID-19 (dated by TCRdb to 2018 to 2020). Regarding the complete study: The collaborator samples originated in the United States, Italy and Spain and spanned the acute and convalescent phases of COVID-19. The material from the prospective study consisted of cDNA or gDNA derived from T cells, B-cell-depleted T cells, or PBMCs. Subjects who had been exposed to COVID-19, were actively infected with it, or had recovered from it provided the deeply sampled blood TCRbeta repertoires that made up the dataset. The repertoires were released in a freely available public database intended as a resource for research on the immune response to SARS-CoV-2. The samples were drawn from the first 160 participants of the ongoing ImmuneRACE study and from some 1,300 subjects provided by 6 global collaborators. Nearly every sample came with metadata listing a de-identified subject ID, COVID-19 status, age in years and sex. Where HLA class I and class II types were available, the types were taken from metadata supplied by the sample provider, not from assay-based typing. Summary of the overall study and its limitations: Clinical and demographic metadata were provided uncurated, with the amount varying by source and participant.

Each collaborating institution followed its own protocols to collect whole blood in K2EDTA tubes. For TCRbeta analysis, collaborators shipped samples as frozen whole blood, isolated PBMCs, or DNA extracted from either of those sample types. The immunoSEQ Assay, a bias-controlled multiplex PCR, was used to amplify TCRbeta CDR3 regions from genomic DNA. As for the authors' bioinformatics: Nucleated cell counts per sample were estimated from amplification of reference gene primers within the assay. Sequence reads were collapsed and filtered to measure the absolute abundance of every unique TCRbeta CDR3 rearrangement. Productive Simpson clonality was computed per sample as the square root of Simpson's diversity index over productive rearrangements. Sourced from immuneACCESS, this table was stored by TCRdb with only in-frame sequences that have V and J called. A share of the clones is absent; for the studies checked, an unresolved V gene accounts for under half, and the remainder has no known explanation. That table furnishes V, J and clone size, whereas the DNA furnished D and trimming. A total of roughly 200,000 clones appear in this sample, around 77% of them only once. The ten largest clones add up to about 7% of the sample.

The sequence was obtained from a man aged 70 or older with active or convalescent COVID-19. The rearrangement joined TRBV4-1 to TRBJ2-2; 10 bases in between match TRBD2. What was sequenced was peripheral blood. The nucleotides read TGCGCCAGCAGCCAAAGAAAAGGACTAGCGGAGAAAAGGAACACCGGGGAGCTGTTTTTT. This codes for CASSQRKGLAEKRNTGELFF.